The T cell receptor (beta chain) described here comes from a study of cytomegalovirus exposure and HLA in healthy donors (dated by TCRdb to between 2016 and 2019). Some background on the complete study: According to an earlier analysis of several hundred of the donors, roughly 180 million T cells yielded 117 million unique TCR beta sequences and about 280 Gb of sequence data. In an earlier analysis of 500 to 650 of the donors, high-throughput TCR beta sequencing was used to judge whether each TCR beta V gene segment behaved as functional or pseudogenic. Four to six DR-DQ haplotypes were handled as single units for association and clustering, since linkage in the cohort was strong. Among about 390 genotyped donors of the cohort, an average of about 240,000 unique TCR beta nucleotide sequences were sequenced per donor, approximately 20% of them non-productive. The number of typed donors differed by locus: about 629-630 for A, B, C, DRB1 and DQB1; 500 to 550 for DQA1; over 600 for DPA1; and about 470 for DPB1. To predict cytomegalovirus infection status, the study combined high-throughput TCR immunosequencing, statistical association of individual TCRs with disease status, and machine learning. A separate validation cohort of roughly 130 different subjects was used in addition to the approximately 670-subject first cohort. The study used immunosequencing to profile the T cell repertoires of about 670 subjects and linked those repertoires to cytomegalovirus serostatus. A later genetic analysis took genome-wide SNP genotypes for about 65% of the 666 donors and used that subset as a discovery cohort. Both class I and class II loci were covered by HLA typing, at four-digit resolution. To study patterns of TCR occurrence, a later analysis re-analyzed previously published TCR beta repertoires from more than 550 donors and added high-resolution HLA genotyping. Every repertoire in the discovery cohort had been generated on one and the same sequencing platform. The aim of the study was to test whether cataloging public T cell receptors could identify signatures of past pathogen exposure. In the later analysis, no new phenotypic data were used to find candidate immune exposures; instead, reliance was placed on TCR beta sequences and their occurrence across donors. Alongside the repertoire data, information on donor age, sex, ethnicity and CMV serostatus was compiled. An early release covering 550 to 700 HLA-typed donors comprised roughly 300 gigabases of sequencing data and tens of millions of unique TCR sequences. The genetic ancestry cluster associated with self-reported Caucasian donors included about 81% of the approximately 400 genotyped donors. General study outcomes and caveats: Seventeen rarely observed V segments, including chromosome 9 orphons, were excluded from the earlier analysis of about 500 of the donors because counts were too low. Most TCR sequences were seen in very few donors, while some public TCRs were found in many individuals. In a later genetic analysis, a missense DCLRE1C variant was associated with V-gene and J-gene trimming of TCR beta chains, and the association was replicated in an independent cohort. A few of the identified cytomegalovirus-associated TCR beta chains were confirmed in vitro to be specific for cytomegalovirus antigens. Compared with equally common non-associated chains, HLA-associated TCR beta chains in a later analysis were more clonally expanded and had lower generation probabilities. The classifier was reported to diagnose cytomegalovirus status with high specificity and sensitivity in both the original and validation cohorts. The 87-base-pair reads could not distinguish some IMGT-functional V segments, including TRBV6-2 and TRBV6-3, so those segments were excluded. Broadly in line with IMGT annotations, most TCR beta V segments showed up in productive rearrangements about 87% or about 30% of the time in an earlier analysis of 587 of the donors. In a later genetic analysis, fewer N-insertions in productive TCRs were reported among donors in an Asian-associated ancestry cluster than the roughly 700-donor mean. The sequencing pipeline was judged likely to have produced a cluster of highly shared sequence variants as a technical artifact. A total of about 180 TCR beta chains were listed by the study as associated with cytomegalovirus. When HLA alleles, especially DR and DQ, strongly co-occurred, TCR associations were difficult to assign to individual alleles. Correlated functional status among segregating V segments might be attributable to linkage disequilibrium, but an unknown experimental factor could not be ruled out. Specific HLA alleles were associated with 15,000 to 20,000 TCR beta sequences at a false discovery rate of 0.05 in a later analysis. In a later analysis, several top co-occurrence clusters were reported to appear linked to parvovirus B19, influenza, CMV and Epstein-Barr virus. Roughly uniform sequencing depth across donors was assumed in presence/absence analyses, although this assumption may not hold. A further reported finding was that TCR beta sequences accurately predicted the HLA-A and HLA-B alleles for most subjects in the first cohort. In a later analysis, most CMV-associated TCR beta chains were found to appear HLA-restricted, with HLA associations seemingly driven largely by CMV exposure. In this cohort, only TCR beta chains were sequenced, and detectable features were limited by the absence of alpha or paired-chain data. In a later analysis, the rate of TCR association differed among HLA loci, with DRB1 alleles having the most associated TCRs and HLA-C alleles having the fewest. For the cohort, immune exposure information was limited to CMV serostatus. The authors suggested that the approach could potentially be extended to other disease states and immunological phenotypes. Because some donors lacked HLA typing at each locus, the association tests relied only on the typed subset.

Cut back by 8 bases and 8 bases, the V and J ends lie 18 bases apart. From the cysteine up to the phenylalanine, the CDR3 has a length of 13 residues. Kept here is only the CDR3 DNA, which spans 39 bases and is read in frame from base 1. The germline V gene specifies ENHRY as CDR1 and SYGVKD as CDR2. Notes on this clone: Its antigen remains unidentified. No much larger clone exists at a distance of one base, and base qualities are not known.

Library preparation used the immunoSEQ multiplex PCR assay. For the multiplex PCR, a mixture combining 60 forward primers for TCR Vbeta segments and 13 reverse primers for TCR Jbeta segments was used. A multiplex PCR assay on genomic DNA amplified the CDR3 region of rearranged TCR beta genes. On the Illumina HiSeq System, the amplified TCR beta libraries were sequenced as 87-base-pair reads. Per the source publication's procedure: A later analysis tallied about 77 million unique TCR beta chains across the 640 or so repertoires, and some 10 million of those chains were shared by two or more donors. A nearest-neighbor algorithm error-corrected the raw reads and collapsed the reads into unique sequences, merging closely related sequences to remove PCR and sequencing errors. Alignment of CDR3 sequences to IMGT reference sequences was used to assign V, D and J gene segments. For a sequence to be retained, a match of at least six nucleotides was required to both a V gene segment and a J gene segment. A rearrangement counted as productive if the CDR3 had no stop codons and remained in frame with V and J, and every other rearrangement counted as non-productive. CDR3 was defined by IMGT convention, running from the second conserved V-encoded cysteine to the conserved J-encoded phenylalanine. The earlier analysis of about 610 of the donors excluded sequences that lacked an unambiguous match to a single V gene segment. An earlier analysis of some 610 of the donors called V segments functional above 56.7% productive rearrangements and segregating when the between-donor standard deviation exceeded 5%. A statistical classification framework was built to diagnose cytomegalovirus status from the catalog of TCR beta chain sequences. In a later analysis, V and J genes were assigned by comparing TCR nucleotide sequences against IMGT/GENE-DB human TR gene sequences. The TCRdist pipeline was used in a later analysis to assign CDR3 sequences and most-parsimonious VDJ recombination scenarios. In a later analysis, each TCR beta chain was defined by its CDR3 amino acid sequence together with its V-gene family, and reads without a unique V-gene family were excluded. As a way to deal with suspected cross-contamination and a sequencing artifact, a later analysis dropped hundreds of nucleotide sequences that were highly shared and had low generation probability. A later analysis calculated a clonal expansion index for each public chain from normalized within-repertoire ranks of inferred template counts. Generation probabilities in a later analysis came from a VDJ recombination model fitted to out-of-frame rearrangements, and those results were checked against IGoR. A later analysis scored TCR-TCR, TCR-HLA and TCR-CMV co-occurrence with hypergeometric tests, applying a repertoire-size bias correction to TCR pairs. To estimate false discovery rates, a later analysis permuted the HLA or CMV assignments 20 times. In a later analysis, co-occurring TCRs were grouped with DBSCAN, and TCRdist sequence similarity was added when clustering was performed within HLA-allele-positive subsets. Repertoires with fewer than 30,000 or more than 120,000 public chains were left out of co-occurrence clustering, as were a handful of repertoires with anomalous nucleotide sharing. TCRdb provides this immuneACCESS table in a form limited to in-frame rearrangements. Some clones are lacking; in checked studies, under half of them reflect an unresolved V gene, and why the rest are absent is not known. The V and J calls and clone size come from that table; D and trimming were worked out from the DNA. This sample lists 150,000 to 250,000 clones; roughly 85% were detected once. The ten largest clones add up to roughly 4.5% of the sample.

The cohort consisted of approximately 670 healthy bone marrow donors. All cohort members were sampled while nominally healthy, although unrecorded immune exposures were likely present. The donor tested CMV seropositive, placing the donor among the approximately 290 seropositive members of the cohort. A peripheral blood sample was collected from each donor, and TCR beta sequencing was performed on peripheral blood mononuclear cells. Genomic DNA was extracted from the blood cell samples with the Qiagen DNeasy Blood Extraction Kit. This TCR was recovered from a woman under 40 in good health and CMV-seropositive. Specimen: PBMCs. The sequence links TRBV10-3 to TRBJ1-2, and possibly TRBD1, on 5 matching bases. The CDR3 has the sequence CAIFEEGRGGYTF. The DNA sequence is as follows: TGTGCCATCTTCGAGGAGGGGCGAGGAGGCTACACCTTC.